Below are 2 T cell receptor beta chains sequenced from a single sample in a study of CD8+CD57+ T cells in acquired aplastic anemia. Genomic DNA, the template, was used for profiling of the TCR beta VDJ and CDR3. Each CDR3 protein is one row after TCRdb ran MiXCR on the reads. The data show some 200,000 distinct CDR3 sequences, with approximately 50% seen just once and over 7.5% held by the top ten. Patients selected for sequencing had displayed CD8+CD57+ cell expansion by flow cytometry. Source material: sorted CD4+, CD8+, or CD8+CD57+ T cells (not recorded which) from PBMCs. Every receptor here comes from a human donor with aplastic anemia.

The chain employs TRBV28 and TRBJ1-2; 10 positions match TRBD1. V lost 2 bases to trimming and J lost 6 bases; unmatched junction nucleotides: 6. The CDR3 spans 15 residues. CDR1 MDHEN and CDR2 SYDVKM come from the germline V gene. The CDR3 nucleotides read TGTGCCAGCAGTTTACTAGACAGGGGGCGGGATGGCTACACCTTC. Translating it yields CASSLLDRGRDGYTF.

The chain combines TRBV25-1 with TRBJ1-1; D is unclear. This CDR3 comprises 17 residues. Germline CDR1 and CDR2: MGHDK and SYGVNS. V lost 6 bases and J lost 5, with 25 bases in between. CDR3 nucleotide sequence: TGTGCCAGCAGCCCAACGAGGGCAGGTACAACGAGAACTGAAGCTTTCTTT. Protein sequence: CASSPTRAGTTRTEAFF.